The clone carrying this T cell receptor beta chain was seen a handful of times. This CDR3 contains 14 residues. Germline lookup yields CDR1 SGHVS and CDR2 FQNEAQ. The J segment lost 4 bases and the V segment lost 2 bases, leaving 4 bases of the junction unmatched. TCRdb called the RT-PCR reads again in MiXCR, with one record for every CDR3 protein. The sample carries around 600,000 distinct CDR3 sequences, approximately 11% recorded once. The data are from a study of response to subunit inactivated influenza vaccine. This sample was shared with a second study, whose subject was T cells expressing NK-cell markers. That source reports: Synthesis of TCR beta cDNA relied on 5'RACE template switching carrying UMIs. Several of the donors also had these clonotypes leading their CD3+CD56-NKG2C+ fraction.

The source is a man in his fifties who received an inactivated influenza vaccine. This chain uses TRBV7-8 with TRBJ2-7, with TRBD2 matching over 8 bases. Sequencing used PBMCs from blood, obtained on the day of vaccination. This chain's CDR3 is CASSLITSGYEQYF. In nucleotides, the CDR3 is TGTGCCAGCAGCTTAATTACTAGCGGATACGAGCAGTACTTC.